This T cell receptor (beta chain) appears in the sequencing data of a study of cytomegalovirus exposure and HLA in healthy donors. This CDR3 has 15 amino acids. The germline V gene has CDR1 MNHEY and CDR2 SMNVEV (reference sequence). Trimming removed 6 bases from V and 5 bases from J; junction bases left unmatched: 6. Primers for the PCR totalled 60 Vbeta and 13 Jbeta. Libraries were prepared by immunoSEQ multiplex PCR; TCRdb keeps only in-frame clonotypes and omits some of them. This table has approximately 180,000 clones, 77% appearing once. The count of this clone is one. The TCR comes from a woman aged 60-70 years in good health and CMV-seropositive. V usage is TRBV27 and J usage is TRBJ2-2, with 10 positions matching TRBD1. Sequencing was performed on PBMCs. Here the CDR3 DNA reads TGTGCCAGCAGACGGACAGGGGGAGGAACCGGGGAGCTGTTTTTT. Translated, it gives CASRRTGGGTGELFF.